This note documents a single T cell receptor (beta chain) sequence. This specimen comes from a study of cytotoxic CD8 clonotypes in ibrutinib-treated CLL. Clones were sequenced by immunoSEQ multiplex PCR, and TCRdb holds only the in-frame ones, with some missing. The data hold under 300,000 clones, with 60% to 80% observed a single time. V trimming: 2 bases; J trimming: 5 bases; junction bases outside the gene matches: 10. This CDR3 comprises 16 residues. CDR1 is PRHDT and CDR2 is FYEKMQ in the germline V gene (reference sequence). The sequenced sample was PBMCs, obtained at disease progression, from a patient treated with ibrutinib. The sequence was collected from a human donor with chronic lymphocytic leukemia. The chain uses TRBV13 and TRBJ2-7, with 9 bases lining up with TRBD1. Here the CDR3 DNA reads TGTGCCAGCAGCTTATATGGCGGGACAGGGATCCACGAGCAGTACTTC. Translating gives CASSLYGGTGIHEQYF.